The next 15 T cell receptor beta chains were all read from a single sample in a study of blood T cells in healthy people across ages. Combining a sample-barcoded 5' primer with a J-beta primer mix, a second PCR ran for roughly 7 to 11 cycles. MiXCR, applied by TCRdb to the 5' RACE reads, yields one record per CDR3 protein. The sample contains some 730,000 distinct CDR3 sequences, 22% of which appear only once. The sequenced material came from blood. The receptors derive from a man between 65 and 85 years old in good health.

The chain employs TRBV5-1 and TRBJ2-1; D ambiguous. Trimming took 0 bases from V and 3 from J, leaving 7 bases between them. CDR1 and CDR2 (germline): SGHRS, YFSETQ. The CDR3 length is 14 residues. The CDR3 sequence is CASSLAANYNEQFF. CDR3 DNA sequence: TGCGCCAGCAGCTTGGCAGCAAACTACAATGAGCAGTTCTTC.

V and J are TRBV6-1 and TRBJ2-3; TRBD2 is a possible D gene (6 bases). The germline gives CDR1 MNHNS, CDR2 SASEGT. The CDR3 length is 15 residues. V lost 3 bases to trimming and J lost 9 bases, with 19 bases between them. The CDR3 DNA sequence: TGTGCCAGCAGTGATTTGAGGACTACTTTTTACACGCAGTATTTT. This encodes CASSDLRTTFYTQYF.

The gene calls are TRBV7-9 and TRBJ1-2; the D gene is possibly TRBD1 (5 bases). In germline, CDR1 is SEHNR, CDR2 FQNEAQ (reference sequence). This CDR3 spans 14 amino acids. V was clipped by 5 bases and J by 4 bases, with 14 bases between them. For the CDR3, the DNA is TGTGCCAGCAGCCCGGGGCGGGGAATCTATGGCTACACCTTC. Its protein product is CASSPGRGIYGYTF.

This clonotype was observed a few times. The germline gene is not matched at one end of the junction; a read error may be the cause. CDR3 DNA: TGTAGTGCTAGAGCGCCAGTTGGGGACATTCAGTACTTC. Its protein product is CSARAPVGDIQYF. The rearrangement links TRBV20-1 to TRBJ2-4; D call uncertain. The germline V gene encodes CDR1 DFQATT and CDR2 SNEGSKA (reference sequence). This CDR3 comprises 13 residues.

The chain links TRBV7-2 to TRBJ2-7; TRBD1 matches at 7 bases. The DNA end favors TRBJ2-5, so the J call may be wrong. There are 14 residues in the CDR3. Germline V gives CDR1 SGHTA, CDR2 FQGNSA. In DNA form, the CDR3 reads TGTGCCAGCAGCCCCAAGACAGGGACAGAGACCCAGTACTTC. Its translation: CASSPKTGTETQYF.

V and J are TRBV4-2 and TRBJ2-2; possible D gene TRBD1, 5 bases. CDR1 LGHNA and CDR2 YNFKEQ come from the germline V gene. The V end was cut by 1 base, the J end by 7 bases, with 13 bases between. The CDR3 length is 15 residues. The CDR3 is CASSQAIGADGELFF. CDR3 sequence (DNA): TGTGCCAGCAGCCAAGCTATAGGGGCTGACGGGGAGCTGTTTTTT.

V usage is TRBV4-1 and J usage is TRBJ2-1; D ambiguous. The CDR3 is 12 residues long. V lost 0 bases and J 7 bases, leaving 4 bases between the germline ends. Germline V gives CDR1 MGHRA, CDR2 YSYEKL. In nucleotides, the CDR3 is TGCGCCAGCAGCCAAGATCTTAATGAGCAGTTCTTC. It is translated as CASSQDLNEQFF.

This chain's CDR3 is CASSGTGGPASTQYF. CDR3 sequence (DNA): TGTGCCAGCAGCGGGACGGGAGGGCCAGCTAGTACGCAGTATTTT. The chain couples TRBV9 to TRBJ2-3; 8 bases fit TRBD2. V dropped 3 bases and J dropped 8; count of bases not matched to a gene: 11. Germline lookup yields CDR1 SGDLS and CDR2 YYNGEE. The CDR3 is 15 residues long.

A single count supports this clonotype. The CDR3 region is CASSLAFTDSGTEAFF. DNA for the CDR3: TGTGCCAGCAGCTTAGCGTTTACGGACTCCGGCACTGAAGCTTTCTTT. V and J are TRBV5-4 and TRBJ1-1, with no clear D. The CDR3 extends over 16 amino acids. The V gene's germline CDR1 is SGHNT and CDR2 YYREEE (reference sequence). V shed 2 bases and J shed 4 bases, with 18 bases lying between them.

A few counts support this clonotype. The gene calls are TRBV4-3 and TRBJ1-5, with no clear D. Germline CDR1 reads LGHNA; CDR2 reads YSLEER. This CDR3 comprises 15 residues. V lost 2 bases to trimming and J lost 2 bases, with 10 bases between them. The CDR3 spells CASSQNKNGNQPQHF. For the CDR3, the DNA is TGCGCCAGCAGCCAAAATAAGAATGGCAATCAGCCCCAGCATTTT.

As for this clonotype: A much bigger clone sits one base away, suggesting this may be a read error. The J gene is TRBJ2-1, the V gene TRBV7-2, with D perhaps TRBD2 (6 bases). CDR1 is SGHTA, CDR2 FQGNSA, per germline. This CDR3 has 14 residues. Trimming left V 1 base short and J 7 bases short, with 11 bases between. CDR3 nucleotides: TGTGCCAGCAGCTTAGTCGGAGGGCCGAATGAGCAGTTCTTC. This encodes CASSLVGGPNEQFF.

The genes are TRBV7-2 and TRBJ2-3; TRBD2 agrees at 7 bases. J was trimmed by 0 bases and V by 10 bases; bases with no gene match: 4. The CDR3 is made up of 13 amino acids. Germline loops: CDR1 SGHTA, CDR2 FQGNSA. CDR3 sequence reads: CAKRGLSTDTQYF. As DNA, the CDR3 is TGTGCCAAGCGGGGTCTTAGCACAGATACGCAGTATTTT.

The gene calls are TRBV12-3 or TRBV12-4 and TRBJ1-5, with 8 bases fitting TRBD1. The CDR3 extends over 15 amino acids. The V and J ends lost 6 bases and 6 bases, in that order; junction bases with no gene match: 10. Written as DNA, the CDR3 is TGTGCCAGCAGCCTTGACAGGGGCATCGGTCAGCCCCAGCATTTT. This codes for CASSLDRGIGQPQHF.

Many counts were recorded for this clonotype. V and J are TRBV12-3 or TRBV12-4 and TRBJ2-5, with 7 bases that match TRBD1. The DNA matches TRBJ2-1 better at its end, which makes the J call doubtful. This CDR3 is built from 16 residues. The CDR3, as DNA: TGTGCCAGCAGGTACGGGACAGCCCTGATAGTCAATGAGCAGTTCTTC. Amino acids: CASRYGTALIVNEQFF.

This clonotype was counted a few times. One end of the junction fails to match germline, which may point to a read error. This sequence joins TRBV7-2 and TRBJ1-2; D ambiguous. Germline values: CDR1 SGHTA, CDR2 FQGNSA. The CDR3 runs 13 residues. CDR3 sequence (DNA): TGTGCCAGCAGTGTTGGAGCTAACTACGGCTACGCCTTC. Translating it yields CASSVGANYGYAF.